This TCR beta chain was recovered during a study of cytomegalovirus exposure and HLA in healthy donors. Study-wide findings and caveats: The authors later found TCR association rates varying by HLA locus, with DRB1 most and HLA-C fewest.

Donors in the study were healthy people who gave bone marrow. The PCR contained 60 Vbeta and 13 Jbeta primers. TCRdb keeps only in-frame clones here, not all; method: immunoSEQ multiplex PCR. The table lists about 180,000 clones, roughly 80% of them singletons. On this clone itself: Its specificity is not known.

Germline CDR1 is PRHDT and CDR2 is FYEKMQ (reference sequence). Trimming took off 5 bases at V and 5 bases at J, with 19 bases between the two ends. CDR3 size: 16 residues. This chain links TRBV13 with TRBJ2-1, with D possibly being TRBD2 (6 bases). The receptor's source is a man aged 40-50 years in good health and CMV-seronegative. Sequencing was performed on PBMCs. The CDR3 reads CASSDPGGRANNEQFF. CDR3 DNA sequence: TGTGCCAGCAGCGACCCCGGAGGGAGAGCCAACAATGAGCAGTTCTTC.